This TCR beta chain comes out of a study of T cell repertoires in cytomegalovirus infection. Study conclusions and caveats: Adding up the frequency of public TCR beta families identified people who carried CMV plus the relevant HLA.

This clonotype was observed a few times. Its antigen is unidentified. After removal of 2 bases from V and 5 bases from J, the junction contained 12 bases not matched to a gene. Germline V gives CDR1 MNHNY, CDR2 SVGAGI (reference sequence). The CDR3 sequence is 17 residues long. MiXCR was run by TCRdb on the reads, yielding one entry per CDR3 protein. The repertoire holds about 740,000 distinct CDR3 sequences, 35% to 40% seen once, with around 2.8% in the top ten. This chain connects TRBV6-6 to TRBJ1-1, with 9 bases aligning to TRBD1. Input material: PBMCs. The sequence was collected from a human donor in good health (CMV status not recorded). Some clones in this sample may be carry-over from other donors' samples. This CDR3 reads CASSYVTGGLGSTEAFF. The CDR3 nucleotides are TGTGCCAGCAGTTACGTTACAGGGGGCTTGGGAAGTACTGAAGCTTTCTTT.